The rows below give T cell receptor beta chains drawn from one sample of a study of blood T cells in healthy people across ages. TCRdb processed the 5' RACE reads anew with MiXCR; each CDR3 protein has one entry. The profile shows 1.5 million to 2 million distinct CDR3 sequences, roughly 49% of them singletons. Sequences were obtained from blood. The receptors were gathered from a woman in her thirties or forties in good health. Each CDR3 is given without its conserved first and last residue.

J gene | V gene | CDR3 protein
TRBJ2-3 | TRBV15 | ATSRELATSTDTQY
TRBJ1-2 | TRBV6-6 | ASSSPGQGQSSGGYT
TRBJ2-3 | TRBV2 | ASSGLAAFTDTQY
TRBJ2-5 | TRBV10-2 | ASSELTSGGQARETQY
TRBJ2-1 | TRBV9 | ASSAGLAGNNEQF
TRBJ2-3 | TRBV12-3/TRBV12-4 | ASSYNVDTQY
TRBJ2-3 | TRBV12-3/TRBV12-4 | ASTPGDRSTDTQY
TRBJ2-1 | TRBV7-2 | ASSAPGEEQF
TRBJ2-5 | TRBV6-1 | ASMGGVFETQY
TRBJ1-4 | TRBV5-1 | ASSPTGQGGEKLF
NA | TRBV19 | ASSIATVRYEQY
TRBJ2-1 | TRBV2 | ASSESGWLYNEQF
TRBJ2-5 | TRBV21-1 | ASSKEVSPGGQSKQETQY
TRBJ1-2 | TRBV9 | ASSGIRQGPNYGYT
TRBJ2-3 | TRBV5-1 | ASSLDTLSTDTQY
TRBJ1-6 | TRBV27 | ASSFEGNSPLH
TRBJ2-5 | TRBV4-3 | ASSQGTGGMSEQY
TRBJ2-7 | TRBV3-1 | ASSQDRMGQMSSYEQY
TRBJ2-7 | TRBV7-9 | ASSFQGVGYEQY
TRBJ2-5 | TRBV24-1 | ATRQTGDGTQY
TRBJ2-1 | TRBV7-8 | ASSLSRAELYNEQF
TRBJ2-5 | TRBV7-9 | ASSLEFWPVRYNEQY
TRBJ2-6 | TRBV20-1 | SASGRGEYGANVLT
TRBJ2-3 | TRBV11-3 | ASSFKGRNTQY
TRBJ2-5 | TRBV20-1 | SARGLLAAQETQY
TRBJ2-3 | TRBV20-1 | SARDIPGRTDTQY
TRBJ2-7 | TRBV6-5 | ASSLAPGQLYEQY
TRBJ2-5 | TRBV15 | ATSRDIQPRETQY
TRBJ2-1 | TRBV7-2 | ASSPRTLAGNEQF
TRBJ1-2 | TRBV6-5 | ASSYSKDGGYT
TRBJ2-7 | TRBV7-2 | ASSLFRQGAAHSYEQY
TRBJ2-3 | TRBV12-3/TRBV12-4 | ASSRGRTDTQY
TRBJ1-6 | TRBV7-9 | ASSLVSGANSPLH
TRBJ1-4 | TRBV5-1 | ASSFDRVDEKLF
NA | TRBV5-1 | ASSLGADAPYEQY
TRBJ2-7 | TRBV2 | ATGTISYNEQY
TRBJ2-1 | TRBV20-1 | SARKAGAPTVNEQF
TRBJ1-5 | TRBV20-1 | SAREHMDSNQPQH
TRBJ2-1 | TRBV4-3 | ASSQGDRGTYNEQF
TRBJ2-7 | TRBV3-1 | ASSQRLPREIFRDEQY
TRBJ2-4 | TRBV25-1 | ASSGTGAKNIQY
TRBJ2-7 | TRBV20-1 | SASSTSGVTYEQY
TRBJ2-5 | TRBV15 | ATSRDLTGLADRGTQY
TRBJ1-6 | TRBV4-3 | ASSQRTGDYNSPLH
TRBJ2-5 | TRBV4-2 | ASSQVGSIGNEQY
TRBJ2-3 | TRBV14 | ASSWGRIHTSTDTQY